This T cell receptor beta chain was sequenced during a study of blood T cell repertoires in COVID-19. Data came from immunoSEQ multiplex PCR; TCRdb stores just in-frame clones and leaves some out. The data hold 150,000 to 180,000 clones, with 78% observed a single time. Germline V gene lookup returns CDR1 SGHAT and CDR2 FQNNGV. This CDR3 is built from 14 residues. With 4 bases removed from V and 1 base from J, the gap between germline ends came to 10 bases. The clonotype comes from a man older than 75 with acute or convalescent COVID-19. The chain has TRBV11-2 and TRBJ1-1; no reliable D call. Sequences were obtained from peripheral blood. CDR3 coding DNA: TGTGCCAGCAGCTACCCGCGGCAGAACACTGAAGCTTTCTTT. It specifies CASSYPRQNTEAFF. Variable domain in full (rest from reference TRBV11-2 and TRBJ1-1): EAGVAQSPRYKIIEKRQSVAFWCNPISGHATLYWYQQILGQGPKLLIQFQNNGVVDDSQLPKDRFSAERLKGVDSTLKIQPAKLEDSAVYLCASSYPRQNTEAFFGQGTRLTVV.